This TCR beta chain was documented in a study of blood T cell repertoires in COVID-19. As for the study in general: Sample material is recorded as cDNA or gDNA derived from T cells, B-cell-depleted T cells, or PBMCs.

Measured with immunoSEQ multiplex PCR; TCRdb has only the in-frame clones, and not every one. The sample records fewer than 250,000 clones, roughly 84% being singletons. The CDR3 is 16 residues long. Germline V CDR1 and CDR2: SGDLS, YYNGEE. Trimming stripped 3 bases from V and 6 bases from J, with 19 bases between. This clone has a handful of counts. This clonotype was sampled from a man younger than 45 in a cohort exposed to, infected with or recovered from COVID-19 (not recorded which). The chain couples TRBV9 to TRBJ2-1; D may be TRBD2 (6 bases). The material sequenced was PBMCs or T cells enriched from blood (not recorded which). As DNA, the CDR3 is TGTGCCAGCAGCGACCACTCGCAGACTAGGGGCAATGAGCAGTTCTTC. Translated: CASSDHSQTRGNEQFF.